The 21 T cell receptor beta chains listed next were all sequenced from one sample in a study of OX40 agonist ivuxolimab in advanced cancers. Profiling relied on immunoSEQ multiplex PCR, and the TCRdb table lists in-frame clones only, not all of them. The sample holds about 87,000 clones; more than 75% are singletons and the top ten take about 1.5%. Sequenced here: CD4+ or CD8+ T cells sorted from blood, sampled in a trial of the OX40 agonist ivuxolimab. The receptors here all came from an adult with an advanced solid tumor such as melanoma, head and neck, liver or kidney cancer.

This chain connects TRBV6-6 to TRBJ2-1; no clear D. The length of the CDR3 is 14 residues. Germline values: CDR1 MNHNY, CDR2 SVGAGI (reference sequence). The V and J ends lost 5 bases and 4 bases respectively, with 12 bases between them. This CDR3 reads CASSSGLDYNEQFF. Here the CDR3 DNA reads TGTGCCAGCAGTAGTGGGCTAGATTACAATGAGCAGTTCTTC.

This clone was counted once. The chain carries TRBV28 and TRBJ2-3, with a weak D call TRBD2 (7 bases). The CDR3 totals 12 residues. Germline values: CDR1 MDHEN, CDR2 SYDVKM. V dropped 10 bases and J dropped 6 bases, with 14 bases sitting between them. The CDR3, as DNA: TGTGCCACCGGAGGGGGGGCGGATACGCAGTATTTT. It translates to CATGGGADTQYF.

As for this clone: The sample contains more than one DNA sequence encoding this CDR3. This chain connects TRBV7-2 to TRBJ1-1; D remains ambiguous. CDR1 and CDR2 from the germline V gene are SGHTA and FQGNSA. Between the trimmed V and J ends, which lost 6 bases and 1 base, there was a span of 18 bases. This CDR3 spans 16 amino acids. Here the CDR3 reads CASRSRAPLGNTEAFF. The CDR3 coding sequence is TGTGCCAGCAGATCCCGGGCCCCCTTGGGGAACACTGAAGCTTTCTTT.

The CDR3: CASSNRDRGPSDTQYF. CDR3 in DNA: TGTGCCAGCAGCAACCGGGACAGGGGGCCCTCAGATACGCAGTATTTT. V gene TRBV21-1 combines with J gene TRBJ2-3; TRBD1 is the table's D call and was not checked against the DNA. TRBV21-1 is a pseudogene locus. This CDR3 has 16 residues.

V and J are TRBV29-1 and TRBJ1-1; perhaps TRBD1 as D (5 bases). This CDR3 is 14 amino acids long. The germline gives CDR1 SQVTM, CDR2 ANQGSEA. Trimming removed 6 bases at V and 1 base at J, with 15 bases between. CDR3 DNA: TGCAGCGTCTCGACGCGACAGCAGAACACTGAAGCTTTCTTT. It is translated as CSVSTRQQNTEAFF. Filled out from reference TRBV29-1 and TRBJ1-1, the complete variable domain reads SAVISQKPSRDICQRGTSLTIQCQVDSQVTMMFWYRQQPGQSLTLIATANQGSEATYESGFVIDKFPISRPNLTFSTLTVSNMSPEDSSIYLCSVSTRQQNTEAFFGQGTRLTVV.

The genes are TRBV7-3 and TRBJ2-3; possible D gene TRBD2, 6 bases. The germline V and J ends were trimmed by 3 bases and 6 bases, with 16 bases remaining between them. The CDR3 loop spans 15 amino acids. The germline gives CDR1 SGHTA, CDR2 FQGTGA. The CDR3 loop reads CASSLGTAPGDTQYF. Here the CDR3 DNA reads TGTGCCAGCAGCTTGGGGACTGCCCCTGGGGATACGCAGTATTTT. Full variable domain (remainder filled in from reference TRBV7-3 and TRBJ2-3): GAGVSQTPSNKVTEKGKYVELRCDPISGHTALYWYRQSLGQGPEFLIYFQGTGAADDSGLPNDRFFAVRPEGSVSTLKIQRTERGDSAVYLCASSLGTAPGDTQYFGPGTRLTVL.

This clone was observed a single time. The V gene is TRBV7-7, the J gene TRBJ2-5, with TRBD2 matching over 9 bases. Germline values: CDR1 SSHAT, CDR2 FNYEAQ (reference sequence). There are 16 residues in the CDR3. The V segment lost 1 base and the J segment 5 bases; nucleotides outside the gene matches: 8. CDR3 coding DNA: TGTGCCAGCAGCTTAGTCGGTAGCGGGAGCGAGGAGACCCAGTACTTC. Residues: CASSLVGSGSEETQYF.

V and J are TRBV2 and TRBJ2-1; 10 bases fit TRBD1. With V trimmed by 8 bases and J by 7 bases, 8 bases remained unmatched. The CDR3 totals 14 residues. Germline CDR1 reads SNHLY; CDR2 reads FYNNEI. This CDR3 reads CASDDRDRGNEQFF. CDR3 coding DNA: TGTGCCAGCGACGACCGGGACAGGGGTAATGAGCAGTTCTTC.

This clone has only one observation. The chain recombines TRBV5-1 with TRBJ1-1; D call uncertain. Trimming cost V 6 bases and J 4 bases, with 13 bases left between them. Germline V lookup: CDR1 SGHRS, CDR2 YFSETQ. The CDR3 spans 13 residues. CDR3 sequence: CASISAGGTEAFF. In DNA form, the CDR3 reads TGCGCCAGCATTTCGGCGGGCGGCACTGAAGCTTTCTTT.

This chain links TRBV9 with TRBJ1-3, with a possible D match to TRBD1 (5 bases). Germline values: CDR1 SGDLS, CDR2 YYNGEE. Trimming took off 0 bases at V and 0 bases at J, with 10 bases between the two ends. The CDR3 runs to 16 residues. The CDR3 DNA reads as TGTGCCAGCAGCGTAGGAGACAGTTACTCTGGAAACACCATATATTTT. Protein: CASSVGDSYSGNTIYF. Together with reference TRBV9 and TRBJ1-3, the CDR3 gives the full variable domain: DSGVTQTPKHLITATGQRVTLRCSPRSGDLSVYWYQQSLDQGLQFLIQYYNGEERAKGNILERFSAQQFPDLHSELNLSSLELGDSALYFCASSVGDSYSGNTIYFGEGSWLTVV.

This chain connects TRBV5-5 to TRBJ2-7, with D perhaps assigned TRBD1 or TRBD2 (5 bases each). Germline lookup yields CDR1 SGHKS and CDR2 YYEKEE (reference sequence). The length of the CDR3 is 14 residues. The V gene lost 5 bases and the J gene lost 2 bases, with 14 bases spanning the gap. Written as DNA, the CDR3 is TGTGCCAGCAGACTCCGGGACGTTACCTACGAGCAGTACTTC. Translated, it gives CASRLRDVTYEQYF.

The chain links TRBV11-3 to TRBJ2-1; TRBD1 matches 9 bases. Germline values: CDR1 SGHNT, CDR2 YENEEA. The J segment lost 10 bases and the V segment lost 3 bases, leaving 10 bases of the junction unmatched. This CDR3 is 15 amino acids long. DNA of the CDR3: TGTGCCAGCAGCTTTAGGACAGGGGCCAGATCAGAGCAGTTCTTC. Protein sequence: CASSFRTGARSEQFF. Supplemented by reference TRBV11-3 and TRBJ2-1, the full variable domain reads EAGVVQSPRYKIIEKKQPVAFWCNPISGHNTLYWYLQNLGQGPELLIRYENEEAVDDSQLPKDRFSAERLKGVDSTLKIQPAELGDSAVYLCASSFRTGARSEQFFGPGTRLTVL.

This rearrangement joins TRBV5-1 to TRBJ2-7; 8 positions agree with TRBD1. The CDR3 contains 14 residues. The V gene's germline CDR1 is SGHRS and CDR2 YFSETQ. Trimming took 4 bases from V and 3 from J; bases not matched to a gene: 6. CDR3 coding DNA: TGCGCCAGCAGCCTGGACAGGGAGTACTACGAGCAGTACTTC. Residues: CASSLDREYYEQYF.

The rearrangement uses TRBV4-3 and TRBJ2-7, with TRBD1 matching 8 bases. Germline trimming cut 0 bases from V and 3 bases from J; bases unmatched to any gene: 1. Germline CDR1 reads LGHNA; CDR2 reads YSLEER. The CDR3 sequence is 14 residues long. The CDR3 nucleotides read TGCGCCAGCAGCCAAGAGACAGGGGTCTACGAGCAGTACTTC. It is translated as CASSQETGVYEQYF.

The J gene is TRBJ1-2, the V gene TRBV5-1; tentatively, D is TRBD1 (5 bases). Looked up from germline, CDR1 is SGHRS and CDR2 is YFSETQ. This CDR3 contains 14 residues. Trimming took off 1 base at V and 3 bases at J, with 10 bases between the two ends. The CDR3 DNA is TGCGCCAGCAGCTTGAAAGGGGCGGACTATGGCTACACCTTC. Its protein product is CASSLKGADYGYTF.

V and J are TRBV6-1 and TRBJ2-1, with TRBD2 matching over 8 bases. Germline CDR1 reads MNHNS; CDR2 reads SASEGT. The CDR3 runs 15 residues. V lost 7 bases to trimming and J lost 4 bases; unmatched junction nucleotides: 9. CDR3 sequence (DNA): TGTGCCAGCACCCCAAGCGGGAGTGGGTACAATGAGCAGTTCTTC. This gives the protein CASTPSGSGYNEQFF.

J is TRBJ1-1 and V is TRBV6-5; D gene uncertain. Trimming took 6 bases from V and 1 from J, leaving 12 bases between them. The CDR3 loop spans 14 amino acids. Germline V gives CDR1 MNHEY, CDR2 SVGAGI. The CDR3 protein is CASSSWTENTEAFF. The CDR3 nucleotides read TGTGCCAGCAGCTCTTGGACTGAGAACACTGAAGCTTTCTTT.

The J gene is TRBJ2-7, the V gene TRBV27; D is perhaps TRBD2 (6 bases). Germline V gene sequence: CDR1 MNHEY, CDR2 SMNVEV (reference sequence). The CDR3 contains 14 residues. The V end was cut by 1 base, the J end by 2 bases, with 9 bases between. CDR3 sequence: CASSLYGRPYEQYF. The CDR3 coding sequence is TGTGCCAGCAGTTTATATGGGAGGCCCTACGAGCAGTACTTC.

This chain connects TRBV27 to TRBJ2-7; D unclear. CDR1 is MNHEY and CDR2 is SMNVEV in the germline V gene (reference sequence). The V end lost 3 bases, the J end lost 0 bases, and 12 bases lay between the germline ends. This CDR3 comprises 15 residues. CDR3 protein: CASSLQYSSSYEQYF. The CDR3 DNA reads TGTGCCAGCAGTTTGCAGTACTCCAGCTCCTACGAGCAGTACTTC.

The CDR3 nucleotides are TGTGCCAGCAGAAACCAAGAGACCCAGTACTTC. Its protein product is CASRNQETQYF. This rearrangement joins TRBV7-9 to TRBJ2-5, with unresolved D. Trimming cost V 6 bases and J 0 bases, with 2 bases left between them. CDR1 and CDR2 (germline): SEHNR, FQNEAQ (reference sequence). The CDR3 is 11 amino acids.

The gene calls are TRBV5-4 and TRBJ2-2; D is unresolved. The V gene's germline CDR1 is SGHNT and CDR2 YYREEE (reference sequence). This CDR3 contains 15 residues. The ends were cut back, 4 bases at V and 0 bases at J, with 10 bases in the middle. The CDR3 reads CASSLDIANTGELFF. The CDR3 DNA is TGTGCCAGCAGCCTCGATATCGCGAACACCGGGGAGCTGTTTTTT.